One and the same sample provided the 10 T cell receptor beta chains below, sequenced in a study of cytomegalovirus exposure and HLA in healthy donors. PCR involved 60 Vbeta and 13 Jbeta primers. Repertoires were generated with immunoSEQ multiplex PCR, while TCRdb's copy carries only in-frame clones and drops some. The sample has 150,000 to 200,000 clones, around 76% seen once. The sequencing sample was made of PBMCs. The receptors were sampled from a female donor in good health and CMV-seronegative.

This rearrangement joins TRBV11-2 to TRBJ2-1, with a tentative D call TRBD2 (6 bases). V lost 5 bases to trimming and J lost 7 bases, with 15 bases between them. CDR1 is SGHAT and CDR2 is FQNNGV in the germline V gene. The CDR3 length is 14 residues. The CDR3, as DNA: TGTGCCAGCAGCCCCATAAGCGGGCCTAATGAGCAGTTCTTC. It codes for CASSPISGPNEQFF.

The CDR3 DNA is TGCGCCAGCAGCCTCCAGGTAGACAATGAGCAGTTCTTC. This translates into CASSLQVDNEQFF. The chain uses TRBV4-1 and TRBJ2-1, with D unclear. The length of the CDR3 is 13 residues. Trimming stripped 4 bases from V and 5 bases from J, with 9 bases between. Germline-derived CDR1 and CDR2 are MGHRA and YSYEKL.

V is TRBV27 and J is TRBJ1-2; D unresolved. CDR1 is MNHEY and CDR2 is SMNVEV in the germline V gene (reference sequence). This CDR3 contains 15 residues. Trimming cost V 6 bases and J 3 bases, with 17 bases left between them. The CDR3 nucleotides read TGTGCCAGCAGCCCGATGGGGAGGGTGGACTATGGCTACACCTTC. Translating it yields CASSPMGRVDYGYTF.

The chain combines TRBV5-6 with TRBJ2-5; 9 nucleotides match TRBD2. V gave up 0 bases and J gave up 5 bases; unmatched junction bases: 8. The CDR3 spans 16 residues. Germline CDR1 and CDR2: SGHDT and YYEEEE. The CDR3 bases are TGTGCCAGCAGCTTGGCCGGGCTAGCGGGGTCTGAGACCCAGTACTTC. It yields the protein CASSLAGLAGSETQYF.

A note on this clone: Additional DNA sequences in this sample encode the identical CDR3. The CDR3 is CASSIVTGSGNTIYF. The CDR3 nucleotides read TGTGCCAGTAGTATAGTAACGGGCTCTGGAAACACCATATATTTT. This sequence joins TRBV19 and TRBJ1-3; no definite D call. Germline V CDR1 and CDR2: LNHDA, SQIVND (reference sequence). This CDR3 comprises 15 residues. Between the trimmed V and J ends, which lost 1 base and 0 bases, there was a span of 7 bases.

The CDR3: CASRRQVEAFF. CDR3 DNA sequence: TGTGCCAGCAGAAGACAAGTGGAAGCTTTCTTT. This rearrangement joins TRBV6-1 to TRBJ1-1; D not resolved. The CDR3 runs to 11 residues. Germline V CDR1 and CDR2: MNHNS, SASEGT. Trimming pared 6 bases from V and 8 bases from J, leaving 10 bases between.

This clone was found a few times. The V gene is TRBV6-1, the J gene TRBJ2-7; 7 bases map to TRBD2. CDR1 is MNHNS and CDR2 is SASEGT in the germline V gene. CDR3 size: 12 residues. With 8 bases clipped from V and 4 bases from J, the junction kept 5 bases outside the gene matches. Here the CDR3 reads CASFQRGYEQYF. Here the CDR3 DNA reads TGTGCCAGCTTTCAGCGGGGTTACGAGCAGTACTTC.

This clone was seen once. This chain uses TRBV19 with TRBJ1-1; no clear D gene. This CDR3 has 13 amino acids. The germline gives CDR1 LNHDA, CDR2 SQIVND (reference sequence). V lost 7 bases and J 10 bases, leaving 19 bases between the germline ends. The CDR3 spells CASTNPHGPRAFF. CDR3 in DNA: TGTGCCAGTACCAACCCCCATGGCCCAAGAGCTTTCTTT. Using reference TRBV19 and TRBJ1-1 for the parts outside the CDR3, the full variable domain is DGGITQSPKYLFRKEGQNVTLSCEQNLNHDAMYWYRQDPGQGLRLIYYSQIVNDFQKGDIAEGYSVSREKKESFPLTVTSAQKNPTAFYLCASTNPHGPRAFFGQGTRLTVV.

This clone was counted between two and nine times. CDR3 protein: CASCRDSNSPLHF. The DNA of the CDR3 is TGTGCCAGCTGTCGGGACAGTAATTCACCCCTCCACTTT. The V call is TRBV9, the J call TRBJ1-6; 7 bases map to TRBD1. Germline V gene sequence: CDR1 SGDLS, CDR2 YYNGEE. The CDR3 contains 13 residues. Trimming cost V 7 bases and J 6 bases; bases outside gene matches: 4.

The J gene is TRBJ2-3, the V gene TRBV7-8, with 11 bases fitting TRBD2. Germline V gene data show CDR1 as SGHVS and CDR2 as FQNEAQ. This CDR3 has 16 amino acids. V gave up 2 bases and J gave up 1 base; unmatched junction bases: 2. The CDR3 is CASSLTTSGGTDTQYF. CDR3 coding DNA: TGTGCCAGCAGCTTAACGACTAGCGGGGGCACAGATACGCAGTATTTT.